A selection of T cell receptor beta chains follows, all from one sample in a study of blood T cell repertoires in COVID-19. The table came from immunoSEQ multiplex PCR; TCRdb's copy has only in-frame clones and leaves some out. Here the sample spans tens of thousands of clones, less than 95% being singletons. The specimen was peripheral blood. Source of these receptors: a man aged 18 to 35 with COVID-19, enrolled during active disease. CDR3s include the opening cysteine and the closing phenylalanine or tryptophan. The order of the fields is J gene, clone size, V gene, CDR3 protein. Rows may omit the clone size; those that give it use once, few, many or a size class.

>TRBJ1-5|NA|TRBV13
CASSSGPMGPQHF
>TRBJ2-7|NA|TRBV2
CASRPTTGLVIYEQYF
>TRBJ1-4|NA|TRBV6-6
CASSYAGNEKLLF
>TRBJ2-2|NA|TRBV15
CATSRDWETGELFF
>TRBJ1-2|NA|TRBV3-1/TRBV3-2
CASSQGDRVKGYTF
>TRBJ1-3|NA|TRBV5-1
CASSLAGRRNTIYF
>TRBJ2-1|NA|TRBV30
CAWTFSGSSYNEQFF
>TRBJ2-3|NA|TRBV24-1
CATSDGGLADTQYF
>TRBJ2-7|NA|TRBV19
CASSSGVSLSYEQYF
>TRBJ2-5|once|TRBV5-1
CASSFGTSGSETQYF
>TRBJ2-5|NA|TRBV2
CASVGLADQETQYF
>TRBJ2-7|NA|TRBV11-2
CASSSRGSYEQYF
>TRBJ2-2|NA|TRBV27
CASSFAGDAGELFF
>TRBJ2-7|once|TRBV6-1
CASSDRDRVNEQYF
>TRBJ1-2|NA|TRBV29-1
CSVPTGSHGYTF
>TRBJ1-2|NA|TRBV27
CASSPSLGDRLYGYTF
>TRBJ2-3|NA|TRBV28
CASSSESDTQYF
>TRBJ2-2|NA|TRBV5-1
CASSLRGNTGELFF
>TRBJ2-2|NA|TRBV4-3
CASSQEYLTSGRAGTGELFF
>TRBJ2-5|NA|TRBV6-6
CASDYSGTRGETQYF
>TRBJ2-2|NA|TRBV19
CASTPGGELFF
>TRBJ1-4|few|TRBV28
CASSLPNFSNEKLFF
>TRBJ1-3|NA|TRBV7-6
CASSLVSGSGNTIYF
>TRBJ2-2|few|TRBV10-1
CASSERDTGELFF
>TRBJ2-6|NA|TRBV19
CASSIVALAGSGANVLTF
>TRBJ2-3|NA|TRBV3-1/TRBV3-2
CASSQGVTRENTQYF
>TRBJ2-7|once|TRBV28
CATEKPGTGEQYF
>TRBJ1-2|NA|TRBV4-3
CASSQVLTGTGGYTF
>TRBJ1-1|NA|TRBV6-2/TRBV6-3
CASSPPPSDSYTEAFF
>TRBJ1-6|NA|TRBV18
CASSPFDRALWSSYNSPLHF
>TRBJ2-7|few|TRBV11-2
CASRPTSGRFEQYF
>TRBJ2-7|NA|TRBV2
CASSGYGYEQYF
>TRBJ2-7|NA|TRBV27
CASSLSYGEASYEQYF
>TRBJ2-5|NA|TRBV28
CASSLLIAGGGETQYF
>TRBJ1-4|NA|TRBV30
CAWRRQSATNEKLFF
>TRBJ2-7|NA|TRBV7-9
CASSLGGHQRAYEQYF
>TRBJ1-1|NA|TRBV7-2
CASSPGTGVAVNTEAFF
>TRBJ2-1|NA|TRBV7-2
CASSLRGTSGRGDNEQFF
>TRBJ2-7|NA|TRBV5-1
CASIPSPGQRYEYF
>TRBJ2-7|NA|TRBV9
CASSVGGQGYEQYF
>TRBJ2-7|NA|TRBV3-1/TRBV3-2
CASSPRERQGFHEQYF
>TRBJ2-4|NA|TRBV5-1
CASSLVPVGEYIQYF
>TRBJ1-2|NA|TRBV27
CASSRGPLSYGYTF
>TRBJ1-2|NA|TRBV14
CASSQPNRAHTF
>TRBJ2-2|NA|TRBV6-5
CASRHPGQNTGELFF
>TRBJ2-7|NA|TRBV19
CASSMGTSATYEQYF
>TRBJ2-1|NA|TRBV10-2
CASSKSSGSYNEQFF
>TRBJ1-1|NA|TRBV19
CASSPGSGVGTEAFF
>TRBJ2-3|NA|TRBV7-9
CASSLKWGRADTQYF
>TRBJ1-5|NA|TRBV20-1
CSASGGGVQPQHF
>TRBJ2-7|NA|TRBV19
CASSIDAGIGSYEQYF
>TRBJ2-7|NA|TRBV5-5
CASSTHRGFYEQYF
>TRBJ1-2|NA|TRBV7-9
CASSPDGSSYGYTF
>TRBJ2-7|NA|TRBV12-3/TRBV12-4
CASSFAQGYEQYF
>TRBJ1-2|NA|TRBV28
CASSLSIDGGDYGYTF
>TRBJ1-4|NA|TRBV4-3
CASSRTAGTNEKLFF
>TRBJ1-5|NA|TRBV28
CASSFRNQPQHF
>TRBJ1-1|NA|TRBV6-2/TRBV6-3
CASSSGGRETEAFF
>TRBJ2-5|NA|TRBV6-5
CASRRQGYQETQYF
>TRBJ2-5|NA|TRBV28
CASRPPGTTPTQYF